This entry lists 20 T cell receptor beta chains sequenced from one sample in a study of identical twins. TCRdb redid the calling of the 5' RACE reads with MiXCR, one entry per CDR3 protein. The table has some 710,000 distinct CDR3 sequences, around 5.7% seen once. Source material: naive T cells sorted from blood. Receptors originate from a man younger than 35 in good health.

The rearrangement uses TRBV7-6 and TRBJ2-7; TRBD2 aligns across 9 bases. Trimming removed 3 bases from V and 3 bases from J; junction bases left unmatched: 18. CDR1 is SGHVS, CDR2 FNYEAQ, per germline. The CDR3 contains 19 residues. CDR3 nucleotides: TGTGCCAGCAGCTTTAGTAGCGCGGGAGGGCCAACATTAGACTACGAGCAGTACGTC. It specifies CASSFSSAGGPTLDYEQYV.

Ten or more counts support this clonotype. The chain combines TRBV6-1 with TRBJ1-6, with 7 positions matching TRBD1. CDR3 length: 16 residues. CDR1 MNHNS and CDR2 SASEGT come from the germline V gene. V lost 6 bases, J lost 7 bases, and 12 bases stayed unmatched. The CDR3 loop is CASRNDRVVGNSPLHF. CDR3 nucleotide sequence: TGTGCCAGCAGGAACGACAGGGTGGTTGGGAATTCACCCCTCCACTTT.

The table lists this clonotype with many counts. J is TRBJ1-2 and V is TRBV20-1; D is ambiguous. This CDR3 is built from 12 residues. Germline CDR1 DFQATT, CDR2 SNEGSKA (reference sequence). Deletions cut 6 bases from V and 4 bases from J, with 12 bases between. CDR3 amino acids: CSAPDWLYGYTF. The CDR3 nucleotides read TGCAGTGCCCCAGACTGGCTCTATGGCTACACCTTC.

This clonotype showed up many times. The chain combines TRBV12-3 or TRBV12-4 with TRBJ1-1, with a weak D call TRBD1 (6 bases). The CDR3 covers 17 residues. Trimming removed 6 bases from V and 4 bases from J, with 24 bases in between. CDR3 region: CASRSTTSGARITEAFF. The CDR3 nucleotides are TGTGCCAGCAGGTCCACTACCTCAGGGGCCCGGATCACTGAAGCTTTCTTT.

This clonotype was counted at least ten times. This rearrangement joins TRBV5-1 to TRBJ2-1; 8 bases fit TRBD1. Per germline, CDR1 SGHRS and CDR2 YFSETQ. V dropped 0 bases and J dropped 8; count of bases not matched to a gene: 1. CDR3 size: 13 residues. The CDR3 sequence: CASSLARGHEQFF. The CDR3 DNA reads TGCGCCAGCAGCTTGGCCAGGGGGCATGAGCAGTTCTTC.

This clonotype has ten or more counts. The J gene is TRBJ1-2, the V gene TRBV10-2; D may be TRBD1 (6 bases). V was clipped by 2 bases and J by 4 bases, with 14 bases between them. The CDR3 contains 15 residues. CDR1 and CDR2 from the germline V gene are WSHSY and SAAADI. In nucleotides, the CDR3 is TGCGCCAGCAGTGAGGGTATAGGGGACATCTATGGCTACACCTTC. Residues: CASSEGIGDIYGYTF.

This clonotype was seen a handful of times. The V gene is TRBV3-1, the J gene TRBJ1-2, with 10 bases aligning to TRBD1. V gave up 4 bases and J gave up 4 bases; unmatched junction bases: 9. The CDR3 loop spans 16 amino acids. The germline CDR1 and CDR2 sequences are LGHDT and YNNKEL (reference sequence). CDR3 in DNA: TGTGCCAGCAGCCGATTGGGACAGGGGACGGGCTATGGCTACACCTTC. Its protein product is CASSRLGQGTGYGYTF.

This clonotype occurred a few times. This chain joins TRBV4-3 and TRBJ2-2, with a possible D match to TRBD2 (5 bases). Between the trimmed V and J ends, which lost 0 bases and 2 bases, there was a span of 10 bases. The CDR3 is 16 amino acids. CDR1 is LGHNA, CDR2 YSLEER, per germline. The chain's CDR3 is CASSQDLGANTGELFF. The DNA for the CDR3 is TGCGCCAGCAGCCAAGATCTGGGAGCCAACACCGGGGAGCTGTTTTTT.

This clonotype occurred a few times. CDR3 residues: CASSPTVTQETQYF. CDR3 bases: TGTGCCAGCAGTCCGACTGTCACTCAAGAGACCCAGTACTTC. V and J are TRBV12-3 or TRBV12-4 and TRBJ2-5; no clear D. CDR3 length equals 14 residues. Trimming pared 5 bases from V and 2 bases from J, leaving 12 bases between.

The V gene is TRBV3-1, the J gene TRBJ2-3, with unresolved D. The ends were cut back, 2 bases at V and 6 bases at J, with 9 bases in the middle. Germline V CDR1 and CDR2: LGHDT, YNNKEL (reference sequence). The CDR3 sequence is 13 residues long. CDR3 residues: CASSQLQADTQYF. Written as DNA, the CDR3 is TGTGCCAGCAGCCAACTTCAGGCGGATACGCAGTATTTT.

This clonotype was seen ten or more times. V and J are TRBV13 and TRBJ2-7, with D perhaps TRBD2 (5 bases). V gave up 3 bases and J gave up 6 bases, with 9 bases separating them. This CDR3 has 12 residues. Germline-derived CDR1 and CDR2 are PRHDT and FYEKMQ (reference sequence). Here the CDR3 reads CASSLGATEQYV. The CDR3 DNA sequence: TGTGCCAGCAGCTTGGGAGCCACCGAGCAGTACGTC.

The chain is built from TRBV6-2 or TRBV6-3 and TRBJ1-2; TRBD1 matches at 7 bases. This CDR3 has 14 residues. J was trimmed by 4 bases and V by 6 bases; bases with no gene match: 8. Germline V gives CDR1 MNHEY, CDR2 SVGEGT. The CDR3 DNA sequence: TGTGCCAGCAGGTACAGGGGTCGGGGCTATGGCTACACCTTC. Amino acid sequence: CASRYRGRGYGYTF.

This clonotype has just a few counts. V is TRBV15 and J is TRBJ1-1; D ambiguous. Between the trimmed V and J ends, which lost 0 bases and 1 base, there was a span of 15 bases. The CDR3 extends over 17 amino acids. Germline V gene lookup returns CDR1 LNHNV and CDR2 YYDKDF (reference sequence). The CDR3 coding sequence is TGTGCCACCAGCAGAGATTATCCAAACCTCTCGAACACTGAAGCTTTCTTT. Protein: CATSRDYPNLSNTEAFF.

The table lists this clonotype with a few counts. The chain's CDR3 is CATQRGTFDEQYF. As DNA, the CDR3 is TGTGCCACCCAGCGAGGGACTTTCGACGAGCAGTACTTC. This chain connects TRBV24-1 to TRBJ2-7; perhaps TRBD2 as D (6 bases). The germline CDR1 and CDR2 sequences are KGHDR and SFDVKD. V dropped 9 bases and J dropped 5 bases, with 16 bases sitting between them. The CDR3 totals 13 residues.

This clonotype has ten or more counts. The rearrangement joins TRBV6-1 to TRBJ1-5; 7 nucleotides agree with TRBD1. There are 15 residues in the CDR3. Trimming removed 5 bases from V and 8 bases from J; junction bases left unmatched: 12. Germline V gene data show CDR1 as MNHNS and CDR2 as SASEGT. CDR3 in DNA: TGTGCCAGCAGTCGCCGCCGACAGGGCGGGGAGCCCCAGCATTTT. It translates to CASSRRRQGGEPQHF.

This clonotype was observed many times. The J gene is TRBJ2-1, the V gene TRBV12-3 or TRBV12-4; tentatively, D is TRBD1 (6 bases). CDR3 length: 13 residues. V shed 6 bases and J shed 9 bases, with 15 bases lying between them. The CDR3 DNA is TGTGCCAGCAGATCGCCCACAGGGAGTGAGCAGTTCTTC. It codes for CASRSPTGSEQFF.

This clonotype showed up just a few times. The gene calls are TRBV2 and TRBJ2-3, with 7 bases that match TRBD1. V shed 6 bases, J shed 6 bases, and the junction held 9 bases outside the gene matches. The germline CDR1 and CDR2 sequences are SNHLY and FYNNEI. The length of the CDR3 is 14 residues. The CDR3 here is CASRNPGQVDTQYF. The CDR3 nucleotides read TGTGCCAGCAGAAACCCCGGACAGGTGGATACGCAGTATTTT. Full variable domain (outside the CDR3, taken from reference TRBV2 and TRBJ2-3): EPEVTQTPSHQVTQMGQEVILRCVPISNHLYFYWYRQILGQKVEFLVSFYNNEISEKSEIFDDQFSVERPDGSNFTLKIRSTKLEDSAMYFCASRNPGQVDTQYFGPGTRLTVL.

This clonotype was detected many times. V usage is TRBV5-1 and J usage is TRBJ2-3; a possible D gene is TRBD2 (6 bases). This CDR3 spans 15 amino acids. CDR1 is SGHRS, CDR2 YFSETQ, per germline. V lost 4 bases to trimming and J lost 8 bases, with 20 bases between them. CDR3 sequence: CASSPDLSRESTQYF. In DNA, the CDR3 is TGCGCCAGCAGCCCCGACTTGAGCCGGGAGAGTACGCAGTATTTT.

In its sample, this clonotype was seen many times. The chain links TRBV4-3 to TRBJ2-7; TRBD1 matches at 7 bases. Trimming at V came to 0 bases and at J to 5 bases, leaving 1 base not matched to a gene. Germline values: CDR1 LGHNA, CDR2 YSLEER. The CDR3 length is 13 residues. The CDR3 sequence is CASSQDQGDEQYF. The CDR3 DNA is TGCGCCAGCAGCCAAGATCAGGGGGACGAGCAGTACTTC.

CDR3 sequence (DNA): TGTGCCAGCAGCTTAGACCTTTTTAGCGGCGCCTACGAGCAGTACGTC. As protein: CASSLDLFSGAYEQYV. V gene TRBV11-2 combines with J gene TRBJ2-7; D might be TRBD2 (6 bases). Per germline, CDR1 SGHAT and CDR2 FQNNGV. Trimming removed 0 bases from V and 2 bases from J, with 14 bases in between. This CDR3 region has 16 residues.